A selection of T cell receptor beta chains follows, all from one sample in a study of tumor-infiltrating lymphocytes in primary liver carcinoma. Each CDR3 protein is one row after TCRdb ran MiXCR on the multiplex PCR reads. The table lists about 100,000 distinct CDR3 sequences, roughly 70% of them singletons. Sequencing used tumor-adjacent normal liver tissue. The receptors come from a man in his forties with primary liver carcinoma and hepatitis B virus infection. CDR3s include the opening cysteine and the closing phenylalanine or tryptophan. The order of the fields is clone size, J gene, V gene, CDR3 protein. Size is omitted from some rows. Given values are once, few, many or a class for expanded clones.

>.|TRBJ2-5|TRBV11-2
CASSLDLGGGQETQHF
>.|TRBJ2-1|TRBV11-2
CASSPESGNANEQFF
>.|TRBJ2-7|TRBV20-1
CSASSPSGPSYEQYF
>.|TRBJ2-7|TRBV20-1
CSATGQGYYEQYF
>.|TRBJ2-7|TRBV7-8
CVSSFALSYEQYF
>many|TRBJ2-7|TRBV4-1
CASSQGRTLGEQYF
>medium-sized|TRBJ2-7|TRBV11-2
CASNRLGLADAYEQYF
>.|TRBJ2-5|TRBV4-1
CASSLAGGRQETRYF
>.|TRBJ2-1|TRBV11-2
CASSLGTSGRGEQFF
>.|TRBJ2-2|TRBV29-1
CNLGHGELFF
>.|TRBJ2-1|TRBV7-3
CASSLLLADYNEQFF
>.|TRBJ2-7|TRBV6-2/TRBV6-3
CASERAGVFYEQYF
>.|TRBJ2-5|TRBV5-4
CASSPDFQETQHF
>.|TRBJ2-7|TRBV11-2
CASSFKGHFYKQYF
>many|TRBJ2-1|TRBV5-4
CASSYGLAGGLWFF
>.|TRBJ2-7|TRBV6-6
CASIIGTFGFEQYF
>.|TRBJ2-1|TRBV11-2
CASSLGIGLTMGEQFF
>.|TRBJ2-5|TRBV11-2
CPRKGQGETQYF
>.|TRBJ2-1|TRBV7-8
CASSLIPGLAESEQFF
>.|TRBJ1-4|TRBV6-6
CVSSFGTGATTNEKLFF
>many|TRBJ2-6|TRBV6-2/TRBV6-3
CASSLPPGEQSGANVLTF
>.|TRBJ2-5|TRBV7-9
CASSFGLAQTQYF
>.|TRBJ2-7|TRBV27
CASSFQAGVSYEQYF
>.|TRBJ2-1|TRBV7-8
CASSWTIGMTDYNEQFF